This T cell receptor (beta chain) was sequenced in a study of tumor-infiltrating lymphocytes in oesophageal squamous cell carcinoma. This CDR3 is 17 amino acids long. Deletions cut 5 bases from V and 4 bases from J, with 23 bases between. CDR1 and CDR2 from the germline V gene are MDHEN and SYDVKM. One entry per CDR3 protein results from TCRdb running MiXCR on the PCR reads. The table lists 10,000 to 15,000 distinct CDR3 sequences, about half of them singletons. Sequencing was done on a sample of normal esophageal tissue next to the tumor. This clonotype was sampled from a male donor with esophageal squamous cell carcinoma. This rearrangement joins TRBV28 to TRBJ1-2, with D possibly matching TRBD1 (6 bases). The CDR3 reads CASSLTSYDVQGYGYTF. CDR3 coding DNA: TGTGCCAGCAGTCTTACTTCTTATGATGTACAGGGCTATGGCTACACCTTC.